The rows below give T cell receptor beta chains drawn from one sample of a study of blood T cell repertoires in COVID-19. TCRdb keeps only in-frame clones here, not all; method: immunoSEQ multiplex PCR. The table includes some 200,000 clones, around 89% detected once. The material sequenced was PBMCs or T cells enriched from blood (not recorded which). Source of these receptors: a woman under 30 in a cohort exposed to, infected with or recovered from COVID-19 (not recorded which). The CDR3 runs from the conserved cysteine through the conserved F or W.

CASSSPGGQGAFEQYF TRBJ2-7 TRBV11-2
CASGLQGFTYEQYF TRBJ2-7 TRBV11-2
CASSPTTGTGNTIYF TRBJ1-3 TRBV18
CASSFEGQGVHTGELFF TRBJ2-2 TRBV7-9
CASAREGGPYF TRBJ1-3 TRBV12-5
CASSRTGGAKNIQYF TRBJ2-4 TRBV7-9
CASSLADRGDSPLHF TRBJ1-6 TRBV5-1
CASSATGGELFF TRBJ2-2 TRBV2
CASSWYRDSNQPQHF TRBJ1-5 TRBV7-2
CASSLSPTGTGNTIYF TRBJ1-3 TRBV7-2
CASRRTGAGNTIYF TRBJ1-3 TRBV2
CASSPLAGGPGEQFF TRBJ2-1 TRBV7-3
CASSSGQENTIYF TRBJ1-3 TRBV5-1
CAWSVRERNQPQHF TRBJ1-5 TRBV30
CASRWSYGNEQFF TRBJ2-1 TRBV7-9
CSVAVQSNQPQHF TRBJ1-5 TRBV29-1
CASSSSNTGELFF TRBJ2-2 TRBV7-7
CASSLAREQYF TRBJ2-7 TRBV12-3/TRBV12-4
CASRGGTEIYGYTF TRBJ1-2 TRBV5-1
CSASSQGAYSNQPQHF TRBJ1-5 TRBV20-1
CASSLGVSSTGNLETQYF TRBJ2-5 TRBV5-1
CASSLRDRGGNTIYF TRBJ1-3 TRBV7-8
CASSLEGQGANEQYF TRBJ2-7 TRBV5-5
CASSLMGAVGEQYF TRBJ2-7 TRBV28
CASSLGQGLNYGYTF TRBJ1-2 TRBV7-9
CASSQASGRASYNEQFF TRBJ2-1 TRBV3-1/TRBV3-2
CASSPGGPTEAFF TRBJ1-1 TRBV7-3
CASSPGRGGSGEQYF TRBJ2-7 TRBV5-5
CASSPSGILHGYTF TRBJ1-2 TRBV5-4
CATREGAESGELFF TRBJ2-2 TRBV24-1
CASSQEGGFRYNEQFF TRBJ2-1 TRBV4-1
CASQTTGMNTEAFF TRBJ1-1 TRBV5-1
CASSSAGALTEAFF TRBJ1-1 TRBV5-6
CASSLTAGTYNEQFF TRBJ2-1 TRBV7-9
CASSYRDRGFGEQYF TRBJ2-7 TRBV6-5
CASSFRQGRGLNTEAFF TRBJ1-1 TRBV11-2
CASSILGSYNEQFF TRBJ2-1 TRBV10-2
CASSKSQDWEKLFF TRBJ1-4 TRBV19
CASSFLAEFYNEQFF TRBJ2-1 TRBV28
CASSGGTASTEAFF TRBJ1-1 TRBV7-6
CASNRVSSYNEQFF TRBJ2-1 TRBV9
CASSRESVQDRSNEKLFF TRBJ1-4 TRBV18
CASSTWDRGNQPQHF TRBJ1-5 TRBV5-8
CASSPRAGDYGYTF TRBJ1-2 TRBV18